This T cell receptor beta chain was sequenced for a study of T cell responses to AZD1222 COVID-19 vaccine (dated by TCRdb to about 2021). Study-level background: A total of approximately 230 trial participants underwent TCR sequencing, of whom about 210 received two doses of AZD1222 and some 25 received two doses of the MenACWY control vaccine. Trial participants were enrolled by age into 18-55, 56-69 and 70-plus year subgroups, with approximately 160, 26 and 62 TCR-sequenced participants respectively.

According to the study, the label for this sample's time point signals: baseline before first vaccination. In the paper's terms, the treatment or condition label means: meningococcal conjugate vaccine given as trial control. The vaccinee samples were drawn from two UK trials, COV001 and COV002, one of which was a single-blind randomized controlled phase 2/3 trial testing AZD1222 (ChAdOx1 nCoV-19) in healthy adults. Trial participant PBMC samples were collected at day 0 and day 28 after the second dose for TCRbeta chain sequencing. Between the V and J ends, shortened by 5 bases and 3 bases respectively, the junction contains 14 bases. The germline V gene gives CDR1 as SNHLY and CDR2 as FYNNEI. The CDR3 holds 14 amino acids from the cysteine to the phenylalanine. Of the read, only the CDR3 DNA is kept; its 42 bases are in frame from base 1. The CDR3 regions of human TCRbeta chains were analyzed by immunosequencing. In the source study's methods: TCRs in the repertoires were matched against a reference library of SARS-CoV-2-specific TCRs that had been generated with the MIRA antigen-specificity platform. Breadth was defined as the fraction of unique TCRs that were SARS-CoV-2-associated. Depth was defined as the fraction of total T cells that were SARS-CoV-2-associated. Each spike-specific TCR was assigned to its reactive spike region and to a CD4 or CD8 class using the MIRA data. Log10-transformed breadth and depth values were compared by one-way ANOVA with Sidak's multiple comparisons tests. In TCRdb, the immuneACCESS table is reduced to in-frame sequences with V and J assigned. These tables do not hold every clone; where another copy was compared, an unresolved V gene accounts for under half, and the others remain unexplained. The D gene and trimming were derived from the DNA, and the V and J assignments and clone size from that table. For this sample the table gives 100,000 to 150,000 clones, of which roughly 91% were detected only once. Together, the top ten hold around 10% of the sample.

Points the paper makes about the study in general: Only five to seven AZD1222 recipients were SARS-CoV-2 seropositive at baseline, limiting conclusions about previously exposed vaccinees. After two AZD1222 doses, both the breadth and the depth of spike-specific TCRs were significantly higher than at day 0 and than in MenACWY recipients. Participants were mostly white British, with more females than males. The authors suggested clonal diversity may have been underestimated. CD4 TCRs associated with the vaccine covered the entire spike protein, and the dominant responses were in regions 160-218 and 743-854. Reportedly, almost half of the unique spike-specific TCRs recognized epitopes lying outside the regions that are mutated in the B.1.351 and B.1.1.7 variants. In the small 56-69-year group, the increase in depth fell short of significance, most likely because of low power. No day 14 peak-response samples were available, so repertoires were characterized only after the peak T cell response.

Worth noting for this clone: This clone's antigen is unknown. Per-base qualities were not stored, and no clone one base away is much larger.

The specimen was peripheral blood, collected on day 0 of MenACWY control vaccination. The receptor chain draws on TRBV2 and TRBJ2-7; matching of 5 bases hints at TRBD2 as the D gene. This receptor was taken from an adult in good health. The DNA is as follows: TGTGCCAGCAGTCCGACGGGAACCTACTACGAGCAGTACTTC. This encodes CASSPTGTYYEQYF.